A single sample gave rise to the 17 T cell receptor beta chains below, sequenced in a study of T cells after yellow fever vaccination. In TCRdb, the 5' RACE reads were re-called with MiXCR into one record per CDR3 protein. The sample contains hundreds of thousands of distinct CDR3 sequences, roughly 3.5% of which appear only once. Sequencing was performed on PBMCs, taken on the day of the yellow fever booster vaccination. Every receptor here comes from a man aged 18 to 29 who received the YFV17D yellow fever vaccine.

A remark on this clonotype: A much larger clonotype is one base distant, so this may be a read error. V gene TRBV14 combines with J gene TRBJ2-1; D not certain. The CDR3 is 15 residues long. Between the trimmed V and J ends, which lost 6 bases and 4 bases, there was a span of 16 bases. Germline lookup yields CDR1 SGHDN and CDR2 FVKESK. Written as DNA, the CDR3 is TGTGCCAGCAGTCCGACATGTAGCATTTACAATGAGCAGTTCTTC. Its translation: CASSPTCSIYNEQFF.

This clonotype was seen many times. The genes are TRBV19 and TRBJ2-2, with D tentatively TRBD1 (5 bases). Trimming took 2 bases from V and 3 from J, leaving 7 bases between them. This CDR3 is 14 amino acids long. Germline V lookup: CDR1 LNHDA, CDR2 SQIVND (reference sequence). The CDR3 region has the DNA TGTGCCAGTAGTATAACAGGACACACCGGGGAGCTGTTTTTT. Encoded protein: CASSITGHTGELFF.

This clonotype was found many times. The chain carries TRBV3-1 and TRBJ2-3; D gene unclear. V lost 0 bases to trimming and J lost 2 bases, with 3 bases between them. The germline V gene encodes CDR1 LGHDT and CDR2 YNNKEL (reference sequence). The CDR3 extends over 13 amino acids. The CDR3 DNA reads TGTGCCAGCAGCCAAGAAGCCACAGATACGCAGTATTTT. Its translation is CASSQEATDTQYF.

This clonotype was recorded at least ten times. The J gene is TRBJ1-3, the V gene TRBV6-6; D not resolved. The germline V and J ends were trimmed by 2 bases and 4 bases, with 9 bases remaining between them. The CDR3 has 14 residues. CDR1 and CDR2 (germline): MNHNY, SVGAGI (reference sequence). The CDR3 region is CASSYPSRGNTIYF. In DNA, the CDR3 is TGTGCCAGCAGTTACCCATCTCGGGGAAACACCATATATTTT.

The table lists this clonotype with many counts. J is TRBJ2-1 and V is TRBV4-2, with a weak D call TRBD1 (7 bases). The CDR3 covers 15 residues. The ends were cut back, 4 bases at V and 7 bases at J, with 17 bases in the middle. CDR1 is LGHNA, CDR2 YNFKEQ, per germline. The CDR3 loop reads CASSRGGQDGNEQFF. CDR3 nucleotide sequence: TGTGCCAGCAGCCGGGGAGGACAGGACGGTAATGAGCAGTTCTTC.

On this clonotype itself: A single base separates this from a much larger clone, so it may be a read error. The chain combines TRBV9 with TRBJ2-2; tentatively, D is TRBD1 (6 bases). Trimming shortened V by 4 bases and J by 4 bases, and 17 bases separated the two germline ends. The CDR3 has 16 residues. CDR1 SGDLS and CDR2 YYNGEE come from the germline V gene. In nucleotides, the CDR3 is TGTGCCAGCAGCCCGCCGGGACACACGACCACCGGGGAGCTGTTTTTT. Residues: CASSPPGHTTTGELFF.

This clonotype was picked up many times. This rearrangement joins TRBV20-1 to TRBJ1-1; 7 positions match TRBD1. Looked up from germline, CDR1 is DFQATT and CDR2 is SNEGSKA (reference sequence). Trimming took 5 bases from V and 1 from J; bases not matched to a gene: 1. CDR3 length: 12 amino acids. The CDR3 is CSARQGNTEAFF. CDR3 bases: TGCAGTGCTCGACAGGGGAACACTGAAGCTTTCTTT.

This clonotype turned up a few times. The V call is TRBV5-1, the J call TRBJ2-3; D not resolved. CDR1 is SGHRS, CDR2 YFSETQ, per germline. Trimming cost V 0 bases and J 2 bases, with 13 bases left between them. The CDR3 totals 16 residues. The CDR3 region is CASSLVPPLITDTQYF. The CDR3 nucleotides are TGCGCCAGCAGCTTGGTTCCCCCCCTCATCACAGATACGCAGTATTTT.

The chain is built from TRBV5-6 and TRBJ2-2; TRBD1 might be the D (6 bases). Between the trimmed V and J ends, which lost 5 bases and 4 bases, there was a span of 9 bases. The germline gives CDR1 SGHDT, CDR2 YYEEEE. The CDR3 consists of 13 residues. CDR3 residues: CASRDSATGELFF. CDR3 nucleotides: TGTGCCAGCAGGGACAGCGCCACCGGGGAGCTGTTTTTT.

In this sample, this clonotype turned up a few times. This chain uses TRBV7-9 with TRBJ1-4; maybe TRBD1 (5 bases). V lost 4 bases and J 6 bases, leaving 9 bases between the germline ends. The germline V gene has CDR1 SEHNR and CDR2 FQNEAQ (reference sequence). The CDR3 length is 13 residues. The CDR3 sequence is CASSSGPDEKLFF. Here the CDR3 DNA reads TGTGCCAGCAGCTCGGGACCGGATGAAAAACTGTTTTTT.

In DNA form, the CDR3 reads TGTGCCAGCAGTGAACGGGAATATCAGCCCCAGCATTTT. This encodes CASSEREYQPQHF. This chain joins TRBV6-1 and TRBJ1-5; D is unresolved. CDR1 and CDR2 from the germline V gene are MNHNS and SASEGT. Trimming pared 2 bases from V and 5 bases from J, leaving 7 bases between. CDR3 size: 13 residues.

This chain uses TRBV11-2 with TRBJ2-2; 8 bases line up with TRBD2. CDR3 length equals 17 residues. V was pared by 5 bases and J by 0 bases, with 8 bases of the junction left unmatched. Per germline, CDR1 SGHAT and CDR2 FQNNGV. The CDR3 spells CASSILPSGPNTGELFF. Written as DNA, the CDR3 is TGTGCCAGCAGCATTCTCCCTAGCGGGCCGAACACCGGGGAGCTGTTTTTT.

Many counts were recorded for this clonotype. This chain joins TRBV7-2 and TRBJ2-1; D is unresolved. The V and J ends lost 2 bases and 8 bases respectively, with 13 bases between them. Germline-derived CDR1 and CDR2 are SGHTA and FQGNSA. This CDR3 contains 14 residues. The CDR3 nucleotides are TGTGCCAGCAGCTTAATCTGGGGTTGGGATGAGCAGTTCTTC. This sequence encodes CASSLIWGWDEQFF.

The V and J genes are TRBV12-3 or TRBV12-4 and TRBJ2-7; TRBD1 aligns across 10 bases. This CDR3 has 16 residues. V dropped 1 base and J dropped 2; count of bases not matched to a gene: 5. In nucleotides, the CDR3 is TGTGCCAGCAGTTTAGAAGGGACAGGGGCCCCCTACGAGCAGTACTTC. This codes for CASSLEGTGAPYEQYF.

This clonotype was seen repeatedly, ten times or more. This chain joins TRBV6-6 and TRBJ2-1, with 11 bases that match TRBD2. Germline V gene sequence: CDR1 MNHNY, CDR2 SVGAGI (reference sequence). The junction had 4 bases not matched to a gene; V was cut back by 5 bases and J by 4 bases. The CDR3 covers 15 residues. The CDR3 nucleotides read TGTGCCAGCAGTCTAGCGGGGGGAAAATACAATGAGCAGTTCTTC. Encoded protein: CASSLAGGKYNEQFF.

This clonotype was observed at least ten times. J is TRBJ2-7 and V is TRBV5-6; no clear D gene. V lost 4 bases and J 7 bases, leaving 12 bases between the germline ends. The germline CDR1 and CDR2 sequences are SGHDT and YYEEEE. The CDR3 loop spans 12 amino acids. For the CDR3, the DNA is TGTGCCAGCAGCGTGAGTAATTCGGAGCAGTACGTC. Translation gives CASSVSNSEQYV.

V usage is TRBV2 and J usage is TRBJ2-6, with TRBD1 identical over 9 bases. This CDR3 is 13 amino acids long. The germline V gene has CDR1 SNHLY and CDR2 FYNNEI. The trim removed 11 bases at V and 2 bases at J, leaving 1 base unmatched. The CDR3, as DNA: TGTGCCGGACAGGGGACTGGGGCCAACGTCCTGACTTTC. Translation: CAGQGTGANVLTF.